Sequencing of this T cell receptor beta chain was carried out in a study of blood T cell repertoires in COVID-19. Study summary: T cells, B-cell-depleted T cells, or PBMCs supplied cDNA or gDNA.

The CDR3 spans 13 residues. CDR1 is MRHNA and CDR2 is SNTAGT in the germline V gene. Trimming removed 3 bases from V and 7 bases from J, with 7 bases in between. The protocol was immunoSEQ multiplex PCR, while the TCRdb copy is restricted to in-frame clones and leaves out a portion. The table lists over 100,000 clones, roughly three quarters of them singletons. Sequencing used peripheral blood. This clonotype was obtained from a woman aged 70 to 79 with acute or convalescent COVID-19. The genes are TRBV6-4 and TRBJ1-6; a possible D gene is TRBD1 (5 bases). The CDR3 sequence is CASSDRQNSPLHF. CDR3 nucleotide sequence: TGTGCCAGCAGTGATAGACAGAATTCACCCCTCCACTTT.